Listed here are 6 T cell receptor beta chains from one sample, sequenced in a study of metastatic and nonmetastatic thyroid tumors. TCRdb re-processed the PCR reads through MiXCR. The table shows tens of thousands of clones, with less than 25% occurring only once. Thyroid surgery was performed in patients who had received no treatment beforehand. Sequenced: blood. All receptors derive from a male donor with papillary thyroid cancer or a benign thyroid nodule (not recorded which). Some clones in this sample may be carry-over from other donors' samples.

This rearrangement joins TRBV6-1 to TRBJ1-2; no clear D gene. The CDR3 totals 14 residues. Trimming stripped 7 bases from V and 6 bases from J, with 18 bases between. CDR1 is MNHNS, CDR2 SASEGT, per germline. The DNA for the CDR3 is TGTGCCAGCACTCCCATCCCGCAGACGGATGGCTACACCTTC. The encoded protein is CASTPIPQTDGYTF.

The rearrangement joins TRBV30 to TRBJ2-3; D unclear. Germline V lookup: CDR1 GTSNPN, CDR2 SVGIG (reference sequence). The germline V and J ends were trimmed by 2 bases and 10 bases, with 16 bases remaining between them. This CDR3 spans 13 amino acids. The CDR3 region is CAWSPLGPGSQYF. The CDR3 DNA sequence: TGTGCCTGGAGTCCGCTAGGCCCCGGGTCGCAGTATTTT.

This clone has at least ten counts. The V gene is TRBV5-1, the J gene TRBJ1-1; D call uncertain. Trimming left V 0 bases short and J 4 bases short, with 13 bases between. The CDR3 spans 15 residues. CDR1 is SGHRS, CDR2 YFSETQ, per germline. The CDR3 nucleotides read TGCGCCAGCAGCTTGGGAGTTAGGTTGTTCACTGAAGCTTTCTTT. This gives the protein CASSLGVRLFTEAFF. Full variable domain (rest looked up from reference TRBV5-1 and TRBJ1-1): KAGVTQTPRYLIKTRGQQVTLSCSPISGHRSVSWYQQTPGQGLQFLFEYFSETQRNKGNFPGRFSGRQFSNSRSEMNVSTLELGDSALYLCASSLGVRLFTEAFFGQGTRLTVV.

The V and J genes are TRBV20-1 and TRBJ2-7; 13 positions match TRBD2. The V gene's germline CDR1 is DFQATT and CDR2 SNEGSKA (reference sequence). V trimming: 4 bases; J trimming: 7 bases; junction bases outside the gene matches: 1. This CDR3 region has 12 residues. The CDR3: CSAKTSGGEQYF. The DNA of the CDR3 is TGCAGTGCTAAGACTAGCGGGGGGGAGCAGTACTTC.

Details on this clone: No conserved phenylalanine or tryptophan ends this CDR3, so it is likely a read error. This chain connects TRBV6-1 to TRBJ2-1; TRBD2 agrees at 12 bases. From germline, CDR1 is MNHNS and CDR2 SASEGT. Losses at the gene ends were 3 bases for V and 8 bases for J; bases not matched to a gene: 5. CDR3 length equals 15 residues. CDR3 coding DNA: TGTGCCAGCAGTGAGACTAGCGGGAGTAGCTATGAGCAGTTCCTC. Translated: CASSETSGSSYEQFL.

This clone was seen ten or more times. A much larger clonotype is one base distant, so this may be a read error. The same CDR3 arises from other DNA sequences in this sample as well. V is TRBV6-5 and J is TRBJ1-1, with TRBD1 matching 8 bases. Germline CDR1 is MNHEY and CDR2 is SVGAGI. This CDR3 region has 17 residues. DNA of the CDR3: TGTGCCAGCAGTTACGGTTCCGACAGGGGATTAACTACTGAAGCCTTCTTT. Protein product: CASSYGSDRGLTTEAFF.